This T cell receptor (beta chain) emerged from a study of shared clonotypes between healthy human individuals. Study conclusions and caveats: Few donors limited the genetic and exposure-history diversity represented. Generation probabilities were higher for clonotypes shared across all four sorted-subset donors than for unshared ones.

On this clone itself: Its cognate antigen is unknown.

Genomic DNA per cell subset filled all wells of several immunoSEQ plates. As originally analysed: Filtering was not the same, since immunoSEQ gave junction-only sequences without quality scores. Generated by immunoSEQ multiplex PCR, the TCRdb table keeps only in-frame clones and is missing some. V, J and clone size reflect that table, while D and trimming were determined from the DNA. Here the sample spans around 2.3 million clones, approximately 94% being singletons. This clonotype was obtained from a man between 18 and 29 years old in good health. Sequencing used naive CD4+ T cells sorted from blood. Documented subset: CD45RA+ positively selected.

The chain's CDR3 is CASSKQGVTNQPQHF. The CDR3 nucleotides are TGTGCCAGCAGTAAACAGGGGGTAACCAATCAGCCCCAGCATTTT. The V and J genes are TRBV2 and TRBJ1-5; TRBD1 matches 8 bases. The ends lost 5 bases at V and 3 bases at J; junction bases unmatched: 6. CDR3 length equals 15 residues. CDR1 is SNHLY, CDR2 FYNNEI, per germline.